The 30 T cell receptor beta chains reported below all come from one sample, sequenced in a study of OX40 agonist ivuxolimab in advanced cancers. Assay: immunoSEQ multiplex PCR; the TCRdb copy retains only in-frame clones and omits some. Of roughly 76,000 clones listed, over 75% are singletons. This specimen consisted of CD4+ or CD8+ T cells sorted from blood, obtained in a trial of the OX40 agonist ivuxolimab. These receptors came from an adult with an advanced solid tumor such as melanoma, head and neck, liver or kidney cancer.

V usage is TRBV6-5 and J usage is TRBJ2-7; maybe TRBD1 (6 bases). The CDR3 is 14 residues long. V was cut by 2 bases and J by 5 bases, with 13 bases left in between. Germline V gene sequence: CDR1 MNHEY, CDR2 SVGAGI. CDR3 amino acids: CASSYPQGSHEQYF. In DNA, the CDR3 is TGTGCCAGCAGTTACCCGCAGGGGTCCCACGAGCAGTACTTC.

The chain has TRBV10-3 and TRBJ2-1; D unresolved. Germline CDR1 and CDR2: ENHRY and SYGVKD. V was pared by 0 bases and J by 3 bases, with 6 bases between. The CDR3 extends over 14 amino acids. For the CDR3, the DNA is TGTGCCATCAGTGAGTCGTACAGCTACAATGAGCAGTTCTTC. Translating it yields CAISESYSYNEQFF.

J is TRBJ2-3 and V is TRBV5-1; 8 bases are shared with TRBD2. The trim removed 2 bases at V and 5 bases at J, leaving 7 bases unmatched. Germline-derived CDR1 and CDR2 are SGHRS and YFSETQ. The CDR3 contains 15 residues. The CDR3 loop reads CASSFQAGAEDTQYF. The CDR3 DNA reads as TGCGCCAGCAGCTTCCAAGCGGGAGCTGAAGATACGCAGTATTTT.

The chain combines TRBV7-8 with TRBJ2-3; D unresolved. The V end lost 2 bases, the J end lost 8 bases, and 14 bases lay between the germline ends. This CDR3 comprises 14 residues. Germline CDR1 and CDR2: SGHVS and FQNEAQ. The CDR3 sequence: CASSLPDRLSTQYF. CDR3 nucleotide sequence: TGTGCCAGCAGCTTACCTGATAGACTCAGTACGCAGTATTTT.

The chain couples TRBV19 to TRBJ1-2; D gene ambiguous. This CDR3 region has 12 residues. Germline CDR1 reads LNHDA; CDR2 reads SQIVND (reference sequence). V lost 2 bases, J lost 7 bases, and 8 bases lay in between. The CDR3 is CASSIPGLGYTF. CDR3 sequence (DNA): TGTGCCAGTAGTATACCCGGTCTTGGCTACACCTTC.

The V gene is TRBV5-1, the J gene TRBJ2-2; D possibly corresponds to TRBD1 (5 bases). Deletions cut 0 bases from V and 4 bases from J, with 7 bases between. The CDR3 has 14 amino acids. Per the germline V gene, CDR1 is SGHRS and CDR2 is YFSETQ. CDR3 sequence (DNA): TGCGCCAGCAGCTTGGACAGGCCCACCGGGGAGCTGTTTTTT. This gives the protein CASSLDRPTGELFF.

The chain employs TRBV6-6 and TRBJ1-5, with D tentatively TRBD1 (6 bases). The V end lost 6 bases, the J end lost 4 bases, and 10 bases lay between the germline ends. Germline CDR1 MNHNY, CDR2 SVGAGI (reference sequence). This CDR3 region has 13 residues. CDR3 nucleotides: TGTGCCAGCAGGTCACAGGGTAATCAGCCCCAGCATTTT. Translating gives CASRSQGNQPQHF.

The CDR3 region has the DNA TGTGCCAGCACCTCCATAGGGGGAGGCCAAAACATTCAGTACTTC. Its protein product is CASTSIGGGQNIQYF. The chain carries TRBV28 and TRBJ2-4, with D perhaps matching TRBD1 or TRBD2 (6 bases each). CDR1 is MDHEN and CDR2 is SYDVKM in the germline V gene. V was cut by 7 bases and J by 5 bases, with 18 bases left in between. The CDR3 has 15 amino acids.

J is TRBJ2-2 and V is TRBV7-8, with D maybe TRBD1 (6 bases). This CDR3 has 15 residues. Germline loops: CDR1 SGHVS, CDR2 FQNEAQ. Trimming took off 5 bases at V and 0 bases at J, with 10 bases between the two ends. CDR3 nucleotides: TGTGCCAGCAGCATCCGGACAGCGAACACCGGGGAGCTGTTTTTT. Protein: CASSIRTANTGELFF. Combining the CDR3 with reference TRBV7-8 and TRBJ2-2 gives the whole variable domain GAGVSQSPRYKVAKRGQDVALRCDPISGHVSLFWYQQALGQGPEFLTYFQNEAQLDKSGLPSDRFFAERPEGSVSTLKIQRTQQEDSAVYLCASSIRTANTGELFFGEGSRLTVL.

The chain recombines TRBV11-3 with TRBJ1-3; no clear D gene. V lost 5 bases and J 0 bases, leaving 14 bases between the germline ends. CDR1 is SGHNT, CDR2 YENEEA, per germline. The CDR3 loop spans 16 amino acids. The CDR3 here is CASSALPGDSGNTIYF. DNA of the CDR3: TGTGCCAGCAGCGCCCTTCCTGGGGACTCTGGAAACACCATATATTTT.

This clone was seen only once. The rearrangement uses TRBV7-4 and TRBJ2-4; unclear D gene. The CDR3 loop spans 16 amino acids. Trimming took 1 base from V and 4 from J, leaving 14 bases between them. Germline V gene sequence: CDR1 SGHVT, CDR2 SQSDAQ. The CDR3 sequence: CASSLVGGSNKNIQYF. CDR3 bases: TGTGCCAGCAGCTTAGTGGGTGGATCGAATAAAAACATTCAGTACTTC.

The genes are TRBV11-3 and TRBJ1-3, with D perhaps TRBD1 (5 bases). With 3 bases removed from V and 0 bases from J, the gap between germline ends came to 9 bases. This CDR3 is built from 15 residues. Germline lookup yields CDR1 SGHNT and CDR2 YENEEA. CDR3 coding DNA: TGTGCCAGCAGCTTCTCGGGGGACTCTGGAAACACCATATATTTT. Amino acids: CASSFSGDSGNTIYF. Using reference TRBV11-3 and TRBJ1-3 for the parts outside the CDR3, the full variable domain is EAGVVQSPRYKIIEKKQPVAFWCNPISGHNTLYWYLQNLGQGPELLIRYENEEAVDDSQLPKDRFSAERLKGVDSTLKIQPAELGDSAVYLCASSFSGDSGNTIYFGEGSWLTVV.

The chain joins TRBV5-1 to TRBJ1-1; a weak D match, TRBD1 (5 bases). CDR3 length: 16 amino acids. The V and J ends lost 9 bases and 0 bases respectively, with 21 bases between them. Germline V gives CDR1 SGHRS, CDR2 YFSETQ. The CDR3 region has the DNA TGCGCCACCAACCCGGGGCAGGGAAGTATGAACACTGAAGCTTTCTTT. It specifies CATNPGQGSMNTEAFF.

The chain joins TRBV5-1 to TRBJ1-2; D call uncertain. Deletions cut 2 bases from V and 0 bases from J, with 8 bases between. The CDR3 is 14 amino acids. The germline V gene has CDR1 SGHRS and CDR2 YFSETQ. DNA of the CDR3: TGCGCCAGCAGCTTATTGGGATCTAACTATGGCTACACCTTC. Its protein product is CASSLLGSNYGYTF.

The V call is TRBV5-5, the J call TRBJ2-2; 9 bases map to TRBD1. J was trimmed by 6 bases and V by 1 base; bases with no gene match: 10. This CDR3 is built from 17 residues. CDR1 is SGHKS and CDR2 is YYEKEE in the germline V gene (reference sequence). CDR3 protein: CASSLSDPRQGAGELFF. CDR3 DNA: TGTGCCAGCAGCTTGTCGGATCCGAGACAGGGGGCCGGGGAGCTGTTTTTT.

The chain couples TRBV18 to TRBJ1-2, with D possibly being TRBD1 (5 bases). Trimming took 5 bases from V and 0 from J, leaving 10 bases between them. The CDR3 has 14 amino acids. Germline V gene lookup returns CDR1 KGHSH and CDR2 LQKENI. As DNA, the CDR3 is TGTGCCAGCTCAGTCAGGGTTGCTAACTATGGCTACACCTTC. Translated: CASSVRVANYGYTF. Full variable domain (remainder filled in from reference TRBV18 and TRBJ1-2): NAGVMQNPRHLVRRRGQEARLRCSPMKGHSHVYWYRQLPEEGLKFMVYLQKENIIDESGMPKERFSAEFPKEGPSILRIQQVVRGDSAAYFCASSVRVANYGYTFGSGTRLTVV.

The V call is TRBV5-1, the J call TRBJ1-1; 7 nucleotides agree with TRBD1. V lost 1 base, J lost 3 bases, and 12 bases stayed unmatched. CDR1 SGHRS and CDR2 YFSETQ come from the germline V gene. The CDR3 is 17 amino acids. Written as DNA, the CDR3 is TGCGCCAGCAGCTTGAGAGGGACAGCACCTGGGGACACTGAAGCTTTCTTT. Amino acid sequence: CASSLRGTAPGDTEAFF.

This clone was recorded a few times. The chain employs TRBV4-1 and TRBJ1-4, with D possibly being TRBD1 (6 bases). This CDR3 has 14 residues. The V gene lost 6 bases and the J gene lost 3 bases, with 11 bases spanning the gap. Germline loops: CDR1 MGHRA, CDR2 YSYEKL. CDR3 in amino acids: CASRPTGPNEKLFF. DNA for the CDR3: TGCGCCAGCAGACCGACAGGACCTAATGAAAAACTGTTTTTT.

The chain combines TRBV7-2 with TRBJ1-1; a weak D match, TRBD1 (5 bases). Trimming shortened V by 5 bases and J by 6 bases, and 13 bases separated the two germline ends. Germline V gene lookup returns CDR1 SGHTA and CDR2 FQGNSA. The CDR3 runs 13 residues. Written as DNA, the CDR3 is TGTGCCAGCAGCCAAAGGGACGGCTCTGAAGCTTTCTTT. Protein: CASSQRDGSEAFF.

The genes are TRBV27 and TRBJ1-1; possibly TRBD1 for D (6 bases). V lost 7 bases, J lost 4 bases, and 13 bases lay in between. The CDR3 has 13 amino acids. The germline gives CDR1 MNHEY, CDR2 SMNVEV (reference sequence). CDR3 nucleotides: TGTGCCAGCAAAGAATACAGGGCCACTGAAGCTTTCTTT. This codes for CASKEYRATEAFF.

This chain uses TRBV6-5 with TRBJ2-3; TRBD2 matches 8 bases. This CDR3 is 14 amino acids long. The germline V gene has CDR1 MNHEY and CDR2 SVGAGI. J lost 2 bases, V lost 6 bases, and 4 bases had no gene match. The CDR3 DNA reads as TGTGCCAGCAGCCGAGCGGGGGTCACAGATACGCAGTATTTT. It codes for CASSRAGVTDTQYF.

The chain's CDR3 is CASSLPGGMTGEAFF. DNA for the CDR3: TGTGCCAGCAGTTTACCAGGGGGTATGACAGGCGAAGCTTTCTTT. The chain recombines TRBV28 with TRBJ1-1; 7 bases align to TRBD1. Germline V gives CDR1 MDHEN, CDR2 SYDVKM. CDR3 size: 15 residues. The ends lost 2 bases at V and 8 bases at J; junction bases unmatched: 11.

The chain combines TRBV6-5 with TRBJ1-6, with D unresolved. This CDR3 is 13 amino acids long. V was clipped by 0 bases and J by 7 bases, with 4 bases between them. Germline V gives CDR1 MNHEY, CDR2 SVGAGI. The CDR3 loop reads CASSYSRNSPLHF. CDR3 nucleotides: TGTGCCAGCAGTTACTCGAGGAATTCACCCCTCCACTTT.

This clone was counted once. The V call is TRBV30, the J call TRBJ2-3; possibly TRBD2 for D (5 bases). The length of the CDR3 is 11 residues. V lost 5 bases, J lost 2 bases, and 5 bases lay in between. Germline V gene data show CDR1 as GTSNPN and CDR2 as SVGIG (reference sequence). This CDR3 reads CAWDYTDTQYF. DNA of the CDR3: TGTGCCTGGGACTACACAGATACGCAGTATTTT.

The chain is built from TRBV7-9 and TRBJ1-2, with D tentatively TRBD1 (5 bases). The CDR3 runs 14 residues. V was clipped by 5 bases and J by 4 bases, with 14 bases between them. Germline CDR1 and CDR2: SEHNR and FQNEAQ (reference sequence). In DNA, the CDR3 is TGTGCCAGCAGCCCGACGTCTGGGGGCTATGGCTACACCTTC. Protein sequence: CASSPTSGGYGYTF.

This clone was counted a single time. The chain couples TRBV19 to TRBJ1-4; no clear D gene. The CDR3 extends over 16 amino acids. V gave up 0 bases and J gave up 0 bases, with 8 bases separating them. Germline CDR1 reads LNHDA; CDR2 reads SQIVND (reference sequence). For the CDR3, the DNA is TGTGCCAGTAGTATAGACCAGCTCGCAACTAATGAAAAACTGTTTTTT. Its translation: CASSIDQLATNEKLFF.

This chain uses TRBV28 with TRBJ1-5, with TRBD1 matching over 8 bases. Germline values: CDR1 MDHEN, CDR2 SYDVKM. This CDR3 has 14 amino acids. With 5 bases clipped from V and 7 bases from J, the junction kept 7 bases outside the gene matches. The CDR3 nucleotides are TGTGCCAGCAGTCACCCAGGGGGCGGACAGCCCCAGCATTTT. Its protein is CASSHPGGGQPQHF.

This chain connects TRBV28 to TRBJ1-2; D not resolved. Germline V gives CDR1 MDHEN, CDR2 SYDVKM. The CDR3 consists of 14 residues. Trimming cost V 5 bases and J 0 bases, with 10 bases left between them. The CDR3 DNA is TGTGCCAGCAGTACACCGAATACTAACTATGGCTACACCTTC. Translating gives CASSTPNTNYGYTF.

The chain uses TRBV29-1 and TRBJ1-1; D is perhaps TRBD1 (5 bases). Trimming left V 4 bases short and J 3 bases short, with 27 bases between. This CDR3 region has 18 residues. Per germline, CDR1 SQVTM and CDR2 ANQGSEA. For the CDR3, the DNA is TGCAGCGTTGGTTCGGGCGGGGCAGTGGAGCGATCGGACACTGAAGCTTTCTTT. This codes for CSVGSGGAVERSDTEAFF.

The genes are TRBV7-9 and TRBJ2-2, with D perhaps matching TRBD1 (6 bases). Per the germline V gene, CDR1 is SEHNR and CDR2 is FQNEAQ (reference sequence). V gave up 3 bases and J gave up 4 bases, with 15 bases separating them. The CDR3 runs to 16 residues. The CDR3 protein is CASSFLQGSSTGELFF. CDR3 nucleotide sequence: TGTGCCAGCAGCTTCTTGCAGGGGTCGAGCACCGGGGAGCTGTTTTTT. The full variable domain, rest sourced from reference TRBV7-9 and TRBJ2-2, is DTGVSQNPRHKITKRGQNVTFRCDPISEHNRLYWYRQTLGQGPEFLTYFQNEAQLEKSRLLSDRFSAERPKGSFSTLEIQRTEQGDSAMYLCASSFLQGSSTGELFFGEGSRLTVL.